This T cell receptor (beta chain) comes out of a study of blood T cell repertoires in COVID-19. Method: immunoSEQ multiplex PCR; TCRdb's copy keeps in-frame clones and lacks some. The sample lists some 53,000 clones; about 90% were seen once. The J segment lost 3 bases and the V segment lost 5 bases, leaving 13 bases of the junction unmatched. CDR1 and CDR2 from the germline V gene are MNHEY and SVGEGT. CDR3 length equals 17 residues. Material for sequencing was peripheral blood. The chain recombines TRBV6-2 or TRBV6-3 with TRBJ1-5, with TRBD1 identical over 7 bases. This TCR came from a human donor with active COVID-19. The donor label of this sample is uncertain. CDR3 coding DNA: TGTGCCAGCAGTGGACACTGGGGACAGCCAGACAATCAGCCCCAGCATTTT. This encodes CASSGHWGQPDNQPQHF.